This T cell receptor beta chain comes out of a study of shared clonotypes between healthy human individuals. The germline V gene encodes CDR1 MDHEN and CDR2 SYDVKM. This CDR3 contains 14 residues. Trimming left V 6 bases short and J 4 bases short, with 15 bases between. Terminally differentiated effector memory CD45RA+ cells were excluded from the naive CD8 cells, which were CD45RO-negative and positively selected for CCR7. Generated by immunoSEQ multiplex PCR, the TCRdb table keeps only in-frame clones and is missing some. The top ten clones hold roughly 1.7% of a sample with approximately 2,000,000 clones, just over 90% of them seen once.

V usage is TRBV28 and J usage is TRBJ2-5; no firm D call. Sample: naive CD8+ T cells from PBMCs. This TCR came from a man younger than 35 in good health. Some clones in this sample may be carry-over from other donors' samples. The CDR3 DNA sequence: TGTGCCAGCAGCCTCCACGCTTTGGGAGAGACCCAGTACTTC. Translated: CASSLHALGETQYF.